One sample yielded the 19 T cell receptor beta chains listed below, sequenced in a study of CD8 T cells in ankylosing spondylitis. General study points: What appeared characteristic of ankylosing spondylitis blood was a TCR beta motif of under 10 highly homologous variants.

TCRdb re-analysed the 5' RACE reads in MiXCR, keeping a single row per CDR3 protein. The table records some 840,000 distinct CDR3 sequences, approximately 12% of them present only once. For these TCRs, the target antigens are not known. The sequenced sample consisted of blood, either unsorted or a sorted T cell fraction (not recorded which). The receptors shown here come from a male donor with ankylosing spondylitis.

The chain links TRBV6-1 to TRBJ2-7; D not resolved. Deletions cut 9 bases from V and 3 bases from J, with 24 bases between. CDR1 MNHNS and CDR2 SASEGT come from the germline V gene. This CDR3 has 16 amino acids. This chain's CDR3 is CASTRTAVDGDYEQYF. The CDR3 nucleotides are TGTGCCAGTACCAGGACCGCCGTCGACGGAGACTACGAGCAGTACTTC.

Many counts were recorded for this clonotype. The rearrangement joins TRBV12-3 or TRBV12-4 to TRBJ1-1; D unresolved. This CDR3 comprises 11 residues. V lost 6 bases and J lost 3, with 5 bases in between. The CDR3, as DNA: TGTGCCAGCAGCTTTTACACTGAAGCTTTCTTT. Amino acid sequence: CASSFYTEAFF.

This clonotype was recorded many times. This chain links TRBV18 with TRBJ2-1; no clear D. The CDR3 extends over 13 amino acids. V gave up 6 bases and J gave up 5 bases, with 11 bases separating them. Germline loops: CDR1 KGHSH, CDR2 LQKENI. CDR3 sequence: CASSVTEDNEQFF. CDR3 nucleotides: TGTGCCAGCTCGGTCACAGAGGACAATGAGCAGTTCTTC.

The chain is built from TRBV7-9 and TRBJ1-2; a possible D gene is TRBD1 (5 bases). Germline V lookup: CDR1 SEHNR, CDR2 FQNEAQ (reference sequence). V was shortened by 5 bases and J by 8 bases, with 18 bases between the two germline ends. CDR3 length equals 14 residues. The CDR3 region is CASSTHDKGEGYTF. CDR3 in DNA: TGTGCCAGCAGCACCCATGACAAAGGGGAAGGCTACACCTTC.

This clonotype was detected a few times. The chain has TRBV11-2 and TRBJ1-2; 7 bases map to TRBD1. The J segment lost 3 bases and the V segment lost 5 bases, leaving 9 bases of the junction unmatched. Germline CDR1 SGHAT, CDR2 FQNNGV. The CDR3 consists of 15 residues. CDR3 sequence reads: CASSVNRDRYYGYTF. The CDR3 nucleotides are TGTGCCAGCAGCGTAAACCGGGACAGATACTATGGCTACACCTTC. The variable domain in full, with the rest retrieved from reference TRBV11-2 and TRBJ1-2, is EAGVAQSPRYKIIEKRQSVAFWCNPISGHATLYWYQQILGQGPKLLIQFQNNGVVDDSQLPKDRFSAERLKGVDSTLKIQPAKLEDSAVYLCASSVNRDRYYGYTFGSGTRLTVV.

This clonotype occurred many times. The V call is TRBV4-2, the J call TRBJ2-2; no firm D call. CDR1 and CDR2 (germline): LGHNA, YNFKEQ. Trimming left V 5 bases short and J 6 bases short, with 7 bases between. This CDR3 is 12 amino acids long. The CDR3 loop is CASSEIAGELFF. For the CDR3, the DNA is TGTGCCAGCAGCGAAATTGCCGGGGAGCTGTTTTTT.

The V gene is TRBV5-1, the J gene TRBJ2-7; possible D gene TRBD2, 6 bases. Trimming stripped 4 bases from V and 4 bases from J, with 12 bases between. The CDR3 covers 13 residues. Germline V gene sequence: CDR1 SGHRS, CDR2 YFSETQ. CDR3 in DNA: TGCGCCAGCAGCACCACCGCGGGGTACGAGCAGTACTTC. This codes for CASSTTAGYEQYF.

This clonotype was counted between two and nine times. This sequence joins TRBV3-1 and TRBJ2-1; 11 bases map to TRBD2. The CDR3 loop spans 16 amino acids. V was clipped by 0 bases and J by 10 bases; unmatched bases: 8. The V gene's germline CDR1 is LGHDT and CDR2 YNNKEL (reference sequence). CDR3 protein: CASSQDLASGGWEQFF. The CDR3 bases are TGTGCCAGCAGCCAAGATCTGGCTAGCGGGGGGTGGGAGCAGTTCTTC.

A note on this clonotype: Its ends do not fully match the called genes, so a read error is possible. CDR3 in amino acids: CASSRGGQGKTQYF. The CDR3 bases are TGTGCTAGCAGCCGCGGGGGACAGGGAAAGACCCAGTACTTC. The chain recombines TRBV7-7 with TRBJ2-5; TRBD1 agrees at 9 bases. CDR3 size: 14 residues. Per germline, CDR1 SSHAT and CDR2 FNYEAQ (reference sequence).

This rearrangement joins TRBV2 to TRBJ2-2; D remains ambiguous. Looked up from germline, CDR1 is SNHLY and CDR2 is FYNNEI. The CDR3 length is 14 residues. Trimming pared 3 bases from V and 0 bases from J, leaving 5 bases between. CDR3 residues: CASSDWTNTGELFF. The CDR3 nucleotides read TGTGCCAGCAGTGATTGGACGAACACCGGGGAGCTGTTTTTT.

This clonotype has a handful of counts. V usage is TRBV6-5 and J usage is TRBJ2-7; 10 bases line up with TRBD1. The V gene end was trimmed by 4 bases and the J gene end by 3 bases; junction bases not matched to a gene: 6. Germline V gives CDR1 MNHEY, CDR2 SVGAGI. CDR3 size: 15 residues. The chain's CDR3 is CASSSMDRGIYEQYF. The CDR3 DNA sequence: TGTGCCAGCAGTTCCATGGACAGGGGGATCTACGAGCAGTACTTC.

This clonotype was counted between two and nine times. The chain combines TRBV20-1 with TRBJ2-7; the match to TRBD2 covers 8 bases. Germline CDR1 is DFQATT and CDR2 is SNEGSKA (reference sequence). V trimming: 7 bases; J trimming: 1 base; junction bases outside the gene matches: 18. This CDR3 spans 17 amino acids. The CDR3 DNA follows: TGCAGTGTTAACTCTTTGAAACGCGGGGGGCCTTCCTACGAGCAGTACTTC. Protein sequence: CSVNSLKRGGPSYEQYF.

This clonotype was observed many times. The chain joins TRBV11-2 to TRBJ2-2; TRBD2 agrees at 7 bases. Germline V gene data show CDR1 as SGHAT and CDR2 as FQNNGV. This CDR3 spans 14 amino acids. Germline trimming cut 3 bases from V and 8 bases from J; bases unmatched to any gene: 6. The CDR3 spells CASSFGRGLGELFF. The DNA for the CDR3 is TGTGCCAGCAGCTTCGGGCGGGGGTTGGGGGAGCTGTTTTTT.

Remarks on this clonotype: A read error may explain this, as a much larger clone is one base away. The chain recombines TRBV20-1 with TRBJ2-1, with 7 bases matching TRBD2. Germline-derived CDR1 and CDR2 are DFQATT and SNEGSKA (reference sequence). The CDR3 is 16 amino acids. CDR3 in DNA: TGCTGTGCTTCCCTATGGGGCGGGAGCCCCCTCGATGAGCAGTTCTTC. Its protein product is CCASLWGGSPLDEQFF.

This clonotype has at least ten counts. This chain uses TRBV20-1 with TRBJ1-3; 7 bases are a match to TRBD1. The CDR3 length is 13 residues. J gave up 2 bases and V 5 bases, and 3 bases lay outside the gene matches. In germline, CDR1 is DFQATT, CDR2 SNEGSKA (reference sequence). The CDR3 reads CSALGTAGNTIYF. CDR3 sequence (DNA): TGCAGTGCTCTCGGGACAGCTGGAAACACCATATATTTT.

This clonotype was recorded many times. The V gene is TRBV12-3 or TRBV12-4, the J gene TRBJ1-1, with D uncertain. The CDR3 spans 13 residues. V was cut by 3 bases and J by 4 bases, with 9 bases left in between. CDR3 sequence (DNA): TGTGCCAGCAGTTTGGCAGTCGGCACTGAAGCTTTCTTT. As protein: CASSLAVGTEAFF.

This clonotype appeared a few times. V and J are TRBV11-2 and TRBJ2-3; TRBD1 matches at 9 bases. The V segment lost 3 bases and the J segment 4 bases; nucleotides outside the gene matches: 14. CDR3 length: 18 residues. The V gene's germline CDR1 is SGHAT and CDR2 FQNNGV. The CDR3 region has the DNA TGTGCCAGCAGCTTCTCTTCCGGGACAGGGTTAGGCGCAGATACGCAGTATTTT. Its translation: CASSFSSGTGLGADTQYF.

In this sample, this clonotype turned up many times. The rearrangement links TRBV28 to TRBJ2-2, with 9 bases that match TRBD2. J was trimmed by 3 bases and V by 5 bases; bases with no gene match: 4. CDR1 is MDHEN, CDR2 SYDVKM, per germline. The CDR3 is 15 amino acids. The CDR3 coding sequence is TGTGCCAGCAGTAGGACTAGCGAACACACCGGGGAGCTGTTTTTT. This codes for CASSRTSEHTGELFF.

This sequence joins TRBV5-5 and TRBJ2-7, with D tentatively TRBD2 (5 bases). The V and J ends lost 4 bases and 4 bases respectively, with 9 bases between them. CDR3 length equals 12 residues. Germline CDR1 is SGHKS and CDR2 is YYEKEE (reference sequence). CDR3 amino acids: CASSVGVYEQYF. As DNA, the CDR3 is TGTGCCAGCAGCGTGGGAGTTTACGAGCAGTACTTC.